Included here is one TCR beta chain sequence, with context. Its antigen is still unknown. V was clipped by 4 bases and J by 6 bases; unmatched bases: 9. Germline lookup yields CDR1 SGHTA and CDR2 FQGNSA. This CDR3 spans 15 amino acids. The sample belongs to a study of radiotherapy plus CTLA-4 blockade in lung cancer. Whole-study context: Overall, approximately 18% of patients showed an objective response, while roughly 28% attained disease control. The study, taken as a whole, reports: In blood, tumor-derived TCR clones expanded after radiotherapy plus ipilimumab. Reports state that early shifts in blood T cell clones, with interferon-beta, best predicted response.

Assay used: immunoSEQ multiplex PCR; TCRdb lists only in-frame clones, some missing. The sample holds about 98,000 clones, 82% seen once. Participants had chemo-refractory metastatic non-small-cell lung cancer and were treated with focal radiation plus ipilimumab CTLA-4 blockade. The receptor was derived from a human donor with non-small cell lung cancer who had a partial response to radiotherapy plus ipilimumab. The J gene is TRBJ2-3, the V gene TRBV7-2; 8 bases are a match to TRBD2. The sequencing here drew on peripheral blood, taken from a patient treated with radiotherapy plus ipilimumab. The CDR3 loop is CASSSSGTRLDTQYF. CDR3 nucleotide sequence: TGTGCCAGCAGCTCCTCCGGGACTAGATTGGATACGCAGTATTTT.